By share, the clone carrying this TCR beta chain ranks as medium-sized. Its specificity is not known. The data originate from a study of early stage breast cancer tumors. Study conclusions and caveats: Most shared enriched TCRB sequences were commonly generated ones. Compared with adjacent normal breast tissue, tumors showed around 2.7-fold greater T cell density and higher clonality.

The table came from immunoSEQ multiplex PCR; TCRdb's copy has only in-frame clones and leaves some out. The data show fewer than 75,000 clones, around 80% seen once. CDR3 length: 13 residues. The V and J ends lost 4 bases and 1 base respectively, with 8 bases between them. Germline CDR1 reads LNHDA; CDR2 reads SQIVND (reference sequence). The clonotype was recovered from a person aged 25 to 45 with breast cancer. Sequencing used blood. The chain is built from TRBV19 and TRBJ2-7, with D perhaps TRBD2 (5 bases). CDR3 coding DNA: TGTGCCAGTAGTAGGACTGTATCCTACGAGCAGTACTTC. This translates into CASSRTVSYEQYF. Drawing the rest from reference TRBV19 and TRBJ2-7, the complete variable domain is DGGITQSPKYLFRKEGQNVTLSCEQNLNHDAMYWYRQDPGQGLRLIYYSQIVNDFQKGDIAEGYSVSREKKESFPLTVTSAQKNPTAFYLCASSRTVSYEQYFGPGTRLTVT.